This T cell receptor (beta chain) was identified in a study of CD4 T cells in relation to SARS-CoV-2 and coronaviruses. Clones were sequenced by immunoSEQ multiplex PCR, and TCRdb holds only the in-frame ones, with some missing. The sample lists roughly 20,000 clones, approximately 78% occurring once. As concerns this clone: What it binds is not known.

Trimming at V came to 0 bases and at J to 2 bases, leaving 6 bases not matched to a gene. The CDR3 loop spans 16 amino acids. Per the germline V gene, CDR1 is SGHRS and CDR2 is YFSETQ. Before the COVID-19 pandemic, during about 2011-2019, CD4+ T cells were taken from unexposed donors. CD4+ T cells were isolated from the cells after more than nine days of culture. As cell numbers allowed, unexposed-donor CD4+ T cells faced SARS-CoV-2 S/N and four cold-coronavirus spikes. The chain combines TRBV5-1 with TRBJ2-5; 8 positions agree with TRBD2. Sequencing was carried out using CD4+ T cells from PBMCs, cultured in vitro. The origin of this receptor is a human donor in good health. The CDR3 here is CASSLGTSLSQETQYF. CDR3 bases: TGCGCCAGCAGCTTGGGGACTAGCTTGAGTCAAGAGACCCAGTACTTC.